Listed here are 19 T cell receptor beta chains from one sample, sequenced in a study of blood T cell repertoires in COVID-19 (dated by TCRdb to about 2020). Library method: the immunoSEQ multiplex PCR assay. Not all clones reach the TCRdb copy of this immuneACCESS table, which keeps in-frame sequences only. Checked studies attribute under half of the gap to unresolved V genes and leave the rest unexplained. The sample table holds 350,000 or so clones, of which about 90% were seen once. The leading ten clones occupy over 0.8% of the sample. What was sequenced was PBMCs or T cells enriched from blood (not recorded which). These receptors were obtained from a woman aged 30 to 39 who had recovered from COVID-19.

In nucleotides, the CDR3 is TGCGCCAGCAGCTTGGCTGAGGGACTGCCTAATGAAAAACTGTTTTTT. Translated, it gives CASSLAEGLPNEKLFF. The rearrangement links TRBV5-1 to TRBJ1-4, with D perhaps matching TRBD1 (5 bases). V was cut by 0 bases and J by 3 bases, with 12 bases left in between. The CDR3 length is 16 residues. The V gene's germline CDR1 is SGHRS and CDR2 YFSETQ. Based on the CDR3 plus reference TRBV5-1 and TRBJ1-4, the full variable domain is KAGVTQTPRYLIKTRGQQVTLSCSPISGHRSVSWYQQTPGQGLQFLFEYFSETQRNKGNFPGRFSGRQFSNSRSEMNVSTLELGDSALYLCASSLAEGLPNEKLFFGSGTQLSVL.

This clone was recorded once. J is TRBJ1-1 and V is TRBV7-9, with 7 bases lining up with TRBD1. The germline V gene has CDR1 SEHNR and CDR2 FQNEAQ (reference sequence). The CDR3 contains 14 residues. V lost 1 base, J lost 7 bases, and 6 bases stayed unmatched. CDR3 DNA sequence: TGTGCCAGCAGCTTAGGGCCAGACAGGGTTGAAGCTTTCTTT. Translation gives CASSLGPDRVEAFF.

This clone was counted a single time. The genes are TRBV4-1 and TRBJ1-5; 9 bases fit TRBD1. After removal of 3 bases from V and 2 bases from J, the junction contained 5 bases not matched to a gene. CDR3 length: 16 residues. CDR1 is MGHRA, CDR2 YSYEKL, per germline. Here the CDR3 reads CASSHATGGGNQPQHF. CDR3 nucleotides: TGCGCCAGCAGCCACGCCACAGGGGGCGGCAATCAGCCCCAGCATTTT.

This clone was seen only once. V and J are TRBV13 and TRBJ2-5, with TRBD2 identical over 13 bases. Germline CDR1 reads PRHDT; CDR2 reads FYEKMQ (reference sequence). The CDR3 is 16 residues long. Trimming cost V 5 bases and J 1 base; bases outside gene matches: 4. In DNA form, the CDR3 reads TGTGCCAGCAGCCGGAGACTAGCGGGGGGCCAAGAGACCCAGTACTTC. Its translation is CASSRRLAGGQETQYF.

The chain carries TRBV5-1 and TRBJ2-6; the D is unclear. The ends were cut back, 1 base at V and 2 bases at J, with 7 bases in the middle. There are 15 residues in the CDR3. Germline V gives CDR1 SGHRS, CDR2 YFSETQ. The CDR3: CASSLPQTGANVLTF. The CDR3 nucleotides read TGCGCCAGCAGCTTGCCACAAACTGGGGCCAACGTCCTGACTTTC.

V is TRBV5-5 and J is TRBJ1-5, with D unresolved. Between the trimmed V and J ends, which lost 5 bases and 5 bases, there was a span of 14 bases. The germline V gene has CDR1 SGHKS and CDR2 YYEKEE (reference sequence). The CDR3 extends over 14 amino acids. DNA for the CDR3: TGTGCCAGCAGAATGGATTGGGGAGATCAGCCCCAGCATTTT. Encoded protein: CASRMDWGDQPQHF. Drawing the rest from reference TRBV5-5 and TRBJ1-5, the complete variable domain is DAGVTQSPTHLIKTRGQQVTLRCSPISGHKSVSWYQQVLGQGPQFIFQYYEKEERGRGNFPDRFSARQFPNYSSELNVNALLLGDSALYLCASRMDWGDQPQHFGDGTRLSIL.

The genes are TRBV28 and TRBJ1-2; 9 bases match TRBD1. CDR1 MDHEN and CDR2 SYDVKM come from the germline V gene. The length of the CDR3 is 14 residues. V lost 5 bases to trimming and J lost 4 bases; unmatched junction nucleotides: 5. This chain's CDR3 is CASSLPTGGYGYTF. The DNA for the CDR3 is TGTGCCAGCAGTCTCCCGACAGGGGGCTATGGCTACACCTTC.

The rearrangement links TRBV19 to TRBJ2-7, with TRBD2 matching over 7 bases. V lost 4 bases and J lost 4; bases outside the gene matches: 13. Germline CDR1 is LNHDA and CDR2 is SQIVND (reference sequence). This CDR3 has 16 residues. The CDR3 spells CASSSLQGGVTYEQYF. The CDR3 DNA reads TGTGCCAGTAGTAGTCTGCAGGGAGGGGTCACTTACGAGCAGTACTTC.

The J gene is TRBJ1-2, the V gene TRBV28; 9 bases are shared with TRBD1. The CDR3 is 17 residues long. Trimming took 1 base from V and 5 from J; bases not matched to a gene: 11. CDR1 and CDR2 from the germline V gene are MDHEN and SYDVKM. CDR3 bases: TGTGCCAGCAGTTTATTGACAGGGGGTAGCCCCCTTTATGGCTACACCTTC. This sequence encodes CASSLLTGGSPLYGYTF.

Here the CDR3 reads CASSFIRGGDEQFF. The CDR3 region has the DNA TGTGCCAGCAGTTTTATACGGGGGGGCGATGAGCAGTTCTTC. This chain joins TRBV28 and TRBJ2-1, with 8 bases that match TRBD2. Per the germline V gene, CDR1 is MDHEN and CDR2 is SYDVKM. J was trimmed by 8 bases and V by 3 bases; bases with no gene match: 6. This CDR3 has 14 residues.

V is TRBV6-5 and J is TRBJ1-2; D is perhaps TRBD1 (6 bases). Germline loops: CDR1 MNHEY, CDR2 SVGAGI. The CDR3 sequence is 15 residues long. Trimming removed 8 bases at V and 2 bases at J, with 18 bases between. CDR3 sequence reads: CASSTRGLKNYGYTF. Here the CDR3 DNA reads TGTGCCAGCTCTACGCGGGGGCTAAAGAACTATGGCTACACCTTC.

The CDR3 sequence is CASSGGQAGNTIYF. Written as DNA, the CDR3 is TGTGCCAGCAGCGGCGGACAGGCTGGAAACACCATATATTTT. The rearrangement links TRBV7-9 to TRBJ1-3; TRBD1 matches at 7 bases. J was trimmed by 2 bases and V by 5 bases; bases with no gene match: 3. The germline gives CDR1 SEHNR, CDR2 FQNEAQ (reference sequence). The length of the CDR3 is 14 residues.

This sequence joins TRBV5-8 and TRBJ1-4, with 8 bases that match TRBD1. Germline V CDR1 and CDR2: SGHTS, YDEGEE. V trimming: 4 bases; J trimming: 8 bases; junction bases outside the gene matches: 7. This CDR3 has 14 amino acids. The CDR3 reads CASSPNRGGEKLFF. The CDR3 DNA follows: TGTGCCAGCAGCCCCAACAGGGGGGGCGAAAAACTGTTTTTT.

V gene TRBV5-1 combines with J gene TRBJ1-1; D is possibly TRBD1 (5 bases). Germline loops: CDR1 SGHRS, CDR2 YFSETQ. The CDR3 is 14 residues long. V was shortened by 0 bases and J by 1 base, with 7 bases between the two germline ends. CDR3 protein: CASSLAQENTEAFF. The CDR3 DNA sequence: TGCGCCAGCAGCTTGGCACAGGAGAACACTGAAGCTTTCTTT.

The chain combines TRBV30 with TRBJ2-1; D ambiguous. Trimming stripped 0 bases from V and 8 bases from J, with 14 bases between. CDR1 is GTSNPN and CDR2 is SVGIG in the germline V gene (reference sequence). CDR3 length: 14 residues. The CDR3 DNA is TGTGCCTGGAGTGTATCTAGTGGATTCCATGAGCAGTTCTTC. It encodes CAWSVSSGFHEQFF.

V gene TRBV7-9 combines with J gene TRBJ2-1; a weak D match, TRBD2 (6 bases). This CDR3 has 15 amino acids. Germline values: CDR1 SEHNR, CDR2 FQNEAQ (reference sequence). The V and J ends lost 8 bases and 6 bases respectively, with 20 bases between them. Here the CDR3 DNA reads TGTGCCAGCCCACCCCCCGGGACTCTTCTCAATGAGCAGTTCTTC. This sequence encodes CASPPPGTLLNEQFF. The complete variable domain, with remaining parts taken from reference TRBV7-9 and TRBJ2-1, reads DTGVSQNPRHKITKRGQNVTFRCDPISEHNRLYWYRQTLGQGPEFLTYFQNEAQLEKSRLLSDRFSAERPKGSFSTLEIQRTEQGDSAMYLCASPPPGTLLNEQFFGPGTRLTVL.

The gene calls are TRBV5-1 and TRBJ1-6, with D uncertain. Germline-derived CDR1 and CDR2 are SGHRS and YFSETQ. CDR3 length: 16 residues. Trimming removed 4 bases from V and 0 bases from J, with 11 bases in between. For the CDR3, the DNA is TGCGCCAGCAGCCCAAACCGGGACTCCTATAATTCACCCCTCCACTTT. Translated, it gives CASSPNRDSYNSPLHF.

On this clone itself: Other DNA variants within this sample encode the same CDR3. V and J are TRBV7-2 and TRBJ1-6; D not resolved. This CDR3 is built from 14 residues. Trimming left V 1 base short and J 2 bases short, with 3 bases between. Per germline, CDR1 SGHTA and CDR2 FQGNSA. CDR3 bases: TGTGCCAGCAGCTTAGGGCCCTATAATTCACCCCTCCACTTT. Encoded protein: CASSLGPYNSPLHF.

This chain joins TRBV10-3 and TRBJ1-2; D possibly corresponds to TRBD1 (6 bases). The germline V gene has CDR1 ENHRY and CDR2 SYGVKD. The CDR3 runs to 12 residues. V was cut by 6 bases and J by 8 bases, with 13 bases left in between. The CDR3 spells CAIRADRPGYTF. DNA for the CDR3: TGTGCCATCAGGGCAGACAGGCCGGGCTACACCTTC.